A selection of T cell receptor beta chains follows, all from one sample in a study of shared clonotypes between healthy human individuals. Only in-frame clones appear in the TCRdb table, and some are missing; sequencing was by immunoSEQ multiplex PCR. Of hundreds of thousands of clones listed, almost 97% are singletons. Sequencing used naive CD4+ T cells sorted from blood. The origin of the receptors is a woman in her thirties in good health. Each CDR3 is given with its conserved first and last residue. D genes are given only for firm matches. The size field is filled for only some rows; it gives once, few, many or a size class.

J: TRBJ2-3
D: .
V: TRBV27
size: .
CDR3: CASSLAQGAPLRDTQYF
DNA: TGTGCCAGCAGTTTAGCACAGGGTGCCCCCCTTCGAGATACGCAGTATTTT

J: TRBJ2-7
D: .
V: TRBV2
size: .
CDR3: CASGERSSYEQYF
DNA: TGTGCCAGCGGGGAGCGGTCCTCCTACGAGCAGTACTTC

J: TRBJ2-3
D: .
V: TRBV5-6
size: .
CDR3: CASSWGSADTQYF
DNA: TGTGCCAGCAGCTGGGGTTCAGCAGATACGCAGTATTTT

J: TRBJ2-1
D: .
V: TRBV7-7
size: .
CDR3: CASSPGVTSEQFF
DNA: TGTGCCAGCAGCCCCGGGGTGACGAGTGAGCAGTTCTTC

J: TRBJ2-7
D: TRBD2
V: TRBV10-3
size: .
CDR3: CAISGIAGDLHEQYF
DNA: TGTGCCATCAGTGGTATAGCGGGAGACCTCCACGAGCAGTACTTC

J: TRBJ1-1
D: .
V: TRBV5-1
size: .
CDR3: CASSFASGEAFF
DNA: TGCGCCAGCAGCTTTGCCAGCGGTGAAGCTTTCTTT

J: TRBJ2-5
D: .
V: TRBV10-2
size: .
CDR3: CASSERSYQETQYF
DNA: TGCGCCAGCAGTGAAAGGAGTTACCAAGAGACCCAGTACTTC

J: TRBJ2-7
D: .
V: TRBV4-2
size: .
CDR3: CASFPYAGTAGGTYEQYF
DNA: TGTGCCAGCTTTCCCTACGCCGGGACTGCTGGGGGGACCTACGAGCAGTACTTC

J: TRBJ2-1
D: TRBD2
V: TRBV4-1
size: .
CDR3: CASSQVLAGIYNEQFF
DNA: TGCGCCAGCAGCCAAGTGCTAGCGGGCATCTACAATGAGCAGTTCTTC

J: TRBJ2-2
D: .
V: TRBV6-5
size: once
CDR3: CASRPNRDYTGELFF
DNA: TGTGCCAGCAGACCTAACAGGGATTACACCGGGGAGCTGTTTTTT

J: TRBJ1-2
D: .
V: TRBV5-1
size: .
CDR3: CASSLSSLVVAGYTF
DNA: TGCGCCAGCAGCTTGAGTTCATTAGTAGTCGCCGGCTACACCTTC

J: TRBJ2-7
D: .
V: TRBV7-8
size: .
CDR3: CASSLRDSSYEQYF
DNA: TGTGCCAGCAGCTTGAGAGACAGCTCCTACGAGCAGTACTTC

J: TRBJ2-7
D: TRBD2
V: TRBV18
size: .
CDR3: CASSIAGTTSYEQYF
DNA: TGTGCCAGCTCAATAGCGGGAACCACCTCCTACGAGCAGTACTTC

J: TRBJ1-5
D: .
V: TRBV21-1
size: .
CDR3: CASSFKEGWNRPQHF
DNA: TGTGCCAGCAGCTTCAAGGAGGGGTGGAATAGGCCCCAGCATTTT

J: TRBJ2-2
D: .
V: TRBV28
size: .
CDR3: CASSFLGLGGTGELFF
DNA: TGTGCCAGCAGTTTTCTAGGGCTGGGAGGCACCGGGGAGCTGTTTTTT